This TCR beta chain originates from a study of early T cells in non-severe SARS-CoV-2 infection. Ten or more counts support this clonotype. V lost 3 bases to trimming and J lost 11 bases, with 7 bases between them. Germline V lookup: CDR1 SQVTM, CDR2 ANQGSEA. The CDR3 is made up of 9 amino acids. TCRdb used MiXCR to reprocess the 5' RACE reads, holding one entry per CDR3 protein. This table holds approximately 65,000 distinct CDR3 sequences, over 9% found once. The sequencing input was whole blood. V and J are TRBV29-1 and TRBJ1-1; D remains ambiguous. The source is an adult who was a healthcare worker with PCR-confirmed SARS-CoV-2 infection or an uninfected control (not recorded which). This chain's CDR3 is CSVDLFAFF. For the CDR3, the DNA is TGCAGCGTTGATTTATTTGCTTTCTTT.